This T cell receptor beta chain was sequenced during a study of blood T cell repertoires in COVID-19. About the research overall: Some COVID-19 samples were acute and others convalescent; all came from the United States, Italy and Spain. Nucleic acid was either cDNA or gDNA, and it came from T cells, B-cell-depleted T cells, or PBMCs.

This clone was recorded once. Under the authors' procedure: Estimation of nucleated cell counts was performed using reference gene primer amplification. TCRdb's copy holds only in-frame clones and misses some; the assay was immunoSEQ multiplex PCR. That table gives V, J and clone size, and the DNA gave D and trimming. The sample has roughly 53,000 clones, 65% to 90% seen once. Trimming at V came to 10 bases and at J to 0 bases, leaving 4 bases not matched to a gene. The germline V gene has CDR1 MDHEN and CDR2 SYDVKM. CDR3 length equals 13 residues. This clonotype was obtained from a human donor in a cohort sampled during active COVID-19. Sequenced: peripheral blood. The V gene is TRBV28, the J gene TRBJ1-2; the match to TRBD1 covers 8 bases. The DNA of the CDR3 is TGTGCCACCCGGACAGGGTCTAACTATGGCTACACCTTC. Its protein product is CATRTGSNYGYTF.